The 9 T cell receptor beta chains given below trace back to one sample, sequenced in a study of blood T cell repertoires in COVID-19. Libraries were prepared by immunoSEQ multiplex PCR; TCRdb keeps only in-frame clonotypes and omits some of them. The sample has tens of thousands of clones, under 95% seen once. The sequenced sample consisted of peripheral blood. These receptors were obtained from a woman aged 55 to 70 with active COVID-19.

The CDR3: CASSLAGAFTDTQYF. CDR3 in DNA: TGTGCCAGCAGCTTAGCGGGAGCTTTCACAGATACGCAGTATTTT. This chain uses TRBV7-2 with TRBJ2-3; D may be TRBD2 (5 bases). CDR3 length: 15 residues. The V gene lost 0 bases and the J gene lost 2 bases, with 9 bases spanning the gap. The germline gives CDR1 SGHTA, CDR2 FQGNSA.

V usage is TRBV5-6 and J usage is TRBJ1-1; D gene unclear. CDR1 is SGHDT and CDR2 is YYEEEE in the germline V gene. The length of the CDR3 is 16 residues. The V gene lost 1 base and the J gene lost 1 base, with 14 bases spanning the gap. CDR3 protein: CASSLMQNIKNTEAFF. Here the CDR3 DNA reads TGTGCCAGCAGCTTGATGCAGAATATAAAGAACACTGAAGCTTTCTTT.

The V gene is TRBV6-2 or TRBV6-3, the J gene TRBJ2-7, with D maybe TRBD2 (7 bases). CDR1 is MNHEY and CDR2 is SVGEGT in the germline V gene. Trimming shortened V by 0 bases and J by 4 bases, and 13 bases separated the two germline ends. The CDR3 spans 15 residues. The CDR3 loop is CASSYSGASGYEQYF. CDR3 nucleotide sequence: TGTGCCAGCAGTTACTCGGGGGCTAGCGGATACGAGCAGTACTTC.

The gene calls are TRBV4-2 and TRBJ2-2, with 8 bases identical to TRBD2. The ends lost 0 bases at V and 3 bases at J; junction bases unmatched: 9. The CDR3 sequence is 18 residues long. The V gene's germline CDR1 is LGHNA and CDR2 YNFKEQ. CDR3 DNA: TGTGCCAGCAGCCAAGAGTCAAGGTCACTAGCGGACACCGGGGAGCTGTTTTTT. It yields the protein CASSQESRSLADTGELFF.

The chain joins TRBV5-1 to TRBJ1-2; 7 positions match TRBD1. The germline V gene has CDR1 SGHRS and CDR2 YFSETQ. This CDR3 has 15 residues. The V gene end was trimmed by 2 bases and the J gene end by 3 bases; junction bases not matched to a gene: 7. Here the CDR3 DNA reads TGCGCCAGCAGCTTCGGGACAGAGATTGACTATGGCTACACCTTC. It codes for CASSFGTEIDYGYTF. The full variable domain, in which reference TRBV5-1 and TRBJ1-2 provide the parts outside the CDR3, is KAGVTQTPRYLIKTRGQQVTLSCSPISGHRSVSWYQQTPGQGLQFLFEYFSETQRNKGNFPGRFSGRQFSNSRSEMNVSTLELGDSALYLCASSFGTEIDYGYTFGSGTRLTVV.

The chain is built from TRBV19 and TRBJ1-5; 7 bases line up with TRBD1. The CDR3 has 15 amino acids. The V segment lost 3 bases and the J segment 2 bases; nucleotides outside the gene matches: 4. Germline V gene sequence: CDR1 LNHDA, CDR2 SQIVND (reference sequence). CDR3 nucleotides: TGTGCCAGTAGTATCCGGACAGGAGGCAATCAGCCCCAGCATTTT. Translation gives CASSIRTGGNQPQHF.

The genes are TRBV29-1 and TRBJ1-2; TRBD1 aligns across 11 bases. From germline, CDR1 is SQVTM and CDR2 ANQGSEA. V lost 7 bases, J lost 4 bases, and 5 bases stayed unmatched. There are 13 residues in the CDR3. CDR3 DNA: TGCAGCGCAAGGACAGGGGGCACCTATGGCTACACCTTC. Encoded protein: CSARTGGTYGYTF.

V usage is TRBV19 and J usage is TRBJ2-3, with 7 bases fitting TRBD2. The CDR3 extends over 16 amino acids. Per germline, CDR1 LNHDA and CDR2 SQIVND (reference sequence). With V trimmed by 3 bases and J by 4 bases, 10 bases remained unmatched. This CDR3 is CASSILGRAVADTQYF. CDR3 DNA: TGTGCCAGTAGTATCCTGGGGAGGGCCGTCGCAGATACGCAGTATTTT.

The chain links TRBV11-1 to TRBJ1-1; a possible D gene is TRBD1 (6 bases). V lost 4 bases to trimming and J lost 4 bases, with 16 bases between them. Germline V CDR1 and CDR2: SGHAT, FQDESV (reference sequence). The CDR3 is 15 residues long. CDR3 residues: CASSSLRGAGTEAFF. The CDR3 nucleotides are TGTGCCAGCAGCTCGTTACGGGGGGCTGGCACTGAAGCTTTCTTT. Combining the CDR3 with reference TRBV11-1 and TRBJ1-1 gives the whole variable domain EAEVAQSPRYKITEKSQAVAFWCDPISGHATLYWYRQILGQGPELLVQFQDESVVDDSQLPKDRFSAERLKGVDSTLKIQPAELGDSAMYLCASSSLRGAGTEAFFGQGTRLTVV.